This TCR beta chain was documented in a study of blood T cell repertoires in COVID-19. The overall study: Samples of COVID-19 (acute and convalescent) were obtained from the United States, Italy and Spain.

The CDR3 is 15 residues long. V shed 4 bases and J 6 bases; nucleotides not matched to a gene: 10. CDR1 and CDR2 (germline): MNHEY, SMNVEV (reference sequence). Recovery meant two consecutive negative NP/OP PCR tests, professional clearance, or resolved symptoms. The data were produced by immunoSEQ multiplex PCR, yet TCRdb's version contains in-frame clones alone and is incomplete. Of 280,000 or so clones in the sample, roughly 85% were seen once. The chain couples TRBV27 to TRBJ2-7; 9 bases are a match to TRBD1. The clonotype originates from a woman aged 50 to 65 who had recovered from COVID-19. Material: PBMCs or T cells enriched from blood (not recorded which). The CDR3 sequence is CASSSSGTGRSEQYF. The CDR3 region has the DNA TGTGCCAGCAGTTCGTCCGGGACAGGGAGATCCGAGCAGTACTTC.